A selection of T cell receptor beta chains follows, all from one sample in a study of Graves' ophthalmopathy and Graves' hyperthyroidism. MiXCR was run by TCRdb on the multiplex PCR reads, yielding one entry per CDR3 protein. Of 1 million to 1.3 million distinct CDR3 sequences in the sample, roughly 35% were seen once. Sequencing used peripheral blood or thyroid tissue (not recorded which). These receptors were obtained from an adult man with Graves' hyperthyroidism. The CDR3 runs from the conserved cysteine through the conserved F or W. D genes are given only for firm matches. A row's size may be missing; if present it is once, few, many or a size class.

12	NA	once	TRBJ1-2	TRBV7-2	CARSSHRDGYTF	TGTGCCAGAAGCTCCCACCGGGATGGCTACACCTTC
11	NA	many	TRBJ2-7	TRBV20-1	CSARPPHEQYF	TGCAGTGCTAGGCCTCCCCACGAGCAGTACTTC
13	NA	NA	TRBJ1-6	TRBV6-1	CASSFELDSPLHF	TGTGCCAGCAGCTTTGAGTTGGACTCACCCCTCCACTTT
14	NA	NA	TRBJ2-5	TRBV20-1	CSARDDAGRETQYF	TGCAGTGCTAGAGACGACGCAGGGAGGGAGACCCAGTACTTC
12	TRBD1	few	TRBJ1-1	TRBV7-9	CASSRTGGEAFF	TGTGCCAGCAGCCGGACAGGGGGCGAGGCTTTCTTT
14	TRBD1	NA	TRBJ2-6	TRBV10-3	CAIVTGTGANVLTF	TGTGCCATCGTGACAGGGACTGGGGCCAACGTCCTGACTTTC
14	NA	NA	TRBJ2-6	TRBV7-6	CASSSSQGANVLTF	TGTGCCAGCAGCTCCTCGCAGGGGGCCAACGTCCTGACTTTC
15	NA	NA	TRBJ1-5	TRBV19	CASSQTAGGNQPQHF	TGTGCCAGTAGTCAGACCGCGGGGGGCAATCAGCCCCAGCATTTT
13	NA	NA	TRBJ2-7	TRBV7-9	CASSLEDSCEQYF	TGTGCCAGCAGCTTAGAGGACTCCTGCGAGCAGTACTTC
14	NA	many	TRBJ1-1	TRBV7-9	CASSRRGGITEAFF	TGTGCCAGCAGCCGGAGGGGGGGCATCACTGAAGCTTTCTTT
18	NA	NA	TRBJ2-7	TRBV10-3	CASSLYSGVGQPSYEQYF	TGTGCCAGCAGTTTATATTCGGGGGTGGGACAGCCCTCCTACGAGCAGTACTTC
15	NA	NA	TRBJ1-5	TRBV7-3	CASSSPSTGNQPQHF	TGTGCCAGCAGCTCCCCGAGTACCGGCAATCAGCCCCAGCATTTT
14	TRBD1	NA	TRBJ2-7	TRBV7-8	CASSQGQGAHEQYF	TGTGCCAGCAGCCAGGGACAGGGCGCCCACGAGCAGTACTTC
16	NA	NA	TRBJ1-2	TRBV13	CASSSSMGRFNYGYTF	TGTGCCAGCAGCTCCTCGATGGGCCGATTTAACTATGGCTACACCTTC
15	NA	few	TRBJ1-4	TRBV2	CASRPRGQPNEKLFF	TGTGCCAGCAGGCCTCGAGGCCAGCCTAATGAAAAACTGTTTTTT
15	TRBD1	NA	TRBJ1-1	TRBV9	CASSAQTGKDTEAFF	TGTGCCAGCAGCGCACAGACAGGGAAGGACACTGAAGCTTTCTTT
13	TRBD1	NA	TRBJ2-7	TRBV6-1	CASSGGQGIEQYF	TGTGCCAGCAGTGGGGGACAGGGAATCGAGCAGTACTTC
19	NA	few	TRBJ1-2	TRBV29-1	CSVESPSHNPGTQWRGYTF	TGCAGCGTTGAATCGCCCAGCCACAATCCCGGGACACAATGGCGTGGCTACACCTTC
14	NA	many	TRBJ1-4	TRBV20-1	CSATSVVSDEKLFF	TGCAGTGCAACCTCGGTGGTTTCTGATGAAAAACTGTTTTTT
14	NA	many	TRBJ2-5	TRBV7-9	CASSFGGGVETQYF	TGTGCCAGCAGCTTTGGTGGGGGCGTCGAGACCCAGTACTTC
15	NA	many	TRBJ2-5	TRBV7-7	CASSSGLSVQETQYF	TGTGCCAGCAGCTCGGGACTGAGCGTGCAAGAGACCCAGTACTTC
12	TRBD1	NA	TRBJ2-5	TRBV29-1	CSFTGVLETQYF	TGCAGCTTCACAGGGGTGTTGGAGACCCAGTACTTC
16	NA	NA	TRBJ2-2	TRBV7-9	CASSSIRGVNTGELFF	TGTGCCAGCAGCTCGATCAGGGGGGTGAACACCGGGGAGCTGTTTTTT
15	NA	many	TRBJ1-1	TRBV19	CASSITVLPNTEAFF	TGTGCCAGTAGTATAACGGTTCTCCCGAACACTGAAGCTTTCTTT
14	TRBD2	many	TRBJ2-5	TRBV12-3/TRBV12-4	CASSPTSVQETQYF	TGTGCCAGCAGTCCGACTAGCGTTCAAGAGACCCAGTACTTC
15	TRBD1	few	TRBJ2-7	TRBV4-1	CASSQAGQGSYEQYF	TGCGCCAGCAGCCAAGCGGGACAGGGGAGCTACGAGCAGTACTTC
14	NA	few	TRBJ2-7	TRBV9	CASSVGGTGYEQYF	TGTGCCAGCAGCGTAGGGGGGACGGGCTACGAGCAGTACTTC
14	NA	NA	TRBJ2-7	TRBV29-1	CASSTQGGVNEQYF	TGTGCCAGCAGCACTCAGGGCGGCGTAAACGAGCAGTACTTC
17	NA	NA	TRBJ2-2	TRBV2	CASKRDRTSPNTGELFF	TGTGCCAGCAAGAGAGACAGGACAAGTCCGAACACCGGGGAGCTGTTTTTT
16	TRBD2	NA	TRBJ2-7	TRBV4-1	CASSASGGGRVGEQYF	TGCGCCAGCAGCGCGAGCGGGGGCGGGAGAGTTGGCGAGCAGTACTTC
14	TRBD1	many	TRBJ1-1	TRBV20-1	CSARDGTAGTEAFF	TGCAGTGCTAGAGATGGGACAGCGGGCACTGAAGCTTTCTTT
15	NA	NA	TRBJ1-5	TRBV19	CASSIVSGSMEPQHF	TGTGCCAGTAGTATAGTGTCAGGGTCCATGGAGCCCCAGCATTTT
16	NA	many	TRBJ1-6	TRBV15	CATSRDLSGGGSPLHF	TGTGCCACCAGCAGAGATTTAAGCGGGGGAGGGTCACCCCTCCACTTT
14	NA	many	TRBJ1-1	TRBV14	CASSQDTDYSEAFF	TGTGCCAGCAGCCAAGACACAGACTACTCTGAAGCTTTCTTT
13	NA	many	TRBJ1-5	TRBV2	CASSVTGLQPQHF	TGTGCCAGCAGTGTAACAGGGTTGCAGCCCCAGCATTTT
16	TRBD2	NA	TRBJ2-7	TRBV7-9	CASSPVGAGAAYEQYF	TGTGCCAGCAGCCCAGTGGGCGCGGGAGCGGCCTACGAGCAGTACTTC
13	NA	NA	TRBJ2-7	TRBV18	CASSSRLAYEQYF	TGTGCCAGCTCATCACGGCTAGCCTACGAGCAGTACTTC